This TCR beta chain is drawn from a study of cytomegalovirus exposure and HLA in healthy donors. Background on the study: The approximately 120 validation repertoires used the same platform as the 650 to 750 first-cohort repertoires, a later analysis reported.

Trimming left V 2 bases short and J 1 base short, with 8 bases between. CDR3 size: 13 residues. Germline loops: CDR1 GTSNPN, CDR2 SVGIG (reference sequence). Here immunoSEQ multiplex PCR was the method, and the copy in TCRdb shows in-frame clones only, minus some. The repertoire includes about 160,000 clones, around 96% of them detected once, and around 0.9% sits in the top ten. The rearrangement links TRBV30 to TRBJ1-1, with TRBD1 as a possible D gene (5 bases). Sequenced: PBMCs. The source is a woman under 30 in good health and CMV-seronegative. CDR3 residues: CAWSTDRNTEAFF. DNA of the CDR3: TGTGCCTGGAGTACTGACAGGAACACTGAAGCTTTCTTT.